This TCR beta chain was profiled in a study of identical twins. MiXCR, applied by TCRdb to the 5' RACE reads, yields one record per CDR3 protein. The data show 600,000 to 800,000 distinct CDR3 sequences, around 20% seen once. V was shortened by 6 bases and J by 2 bases, with 14 bases between the two germline ends. This CDR3 contains 15 residues. This clonotype was seen ten or more times. The same data also contributed to another study, on T cells expressing NK-cell markers. That report adds: Whether expanded NKG2C-expressing T cell clones recognize HCMV is unknown.

The chain couples TRBV12-3 or TRBV12-4 to TRBJ1-5; perhaps TRBD1 as D (5 bases). The source material was PBMCs. The receptor's source is a woman aged 18-30 years in good health. The CDR3: CASSPQAGGNQPQHF. DNA for the CDR3: TGTGCCAGCAGCCCACAGGCCGGGGGCAATCAGCCCCAGCATTTT.